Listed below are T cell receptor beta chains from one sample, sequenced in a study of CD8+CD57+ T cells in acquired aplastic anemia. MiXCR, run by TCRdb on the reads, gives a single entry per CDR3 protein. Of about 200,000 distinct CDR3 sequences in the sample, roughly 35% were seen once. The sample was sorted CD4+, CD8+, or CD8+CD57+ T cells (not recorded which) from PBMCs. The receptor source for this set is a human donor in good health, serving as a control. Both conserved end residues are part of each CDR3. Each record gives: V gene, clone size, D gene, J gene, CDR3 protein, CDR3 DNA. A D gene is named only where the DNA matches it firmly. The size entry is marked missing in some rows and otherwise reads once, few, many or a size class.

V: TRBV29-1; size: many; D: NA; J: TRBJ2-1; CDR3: CSVVRDGSYNEQFF; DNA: TGCAGCGTTGTTAGGGATGGATCCTACAATGAGCAGTTCTTC
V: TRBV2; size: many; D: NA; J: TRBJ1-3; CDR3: CASRGESGNTIYF; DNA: TGTGCCAGCAGGGGTGAATCTGGAAACACCATATATTTT
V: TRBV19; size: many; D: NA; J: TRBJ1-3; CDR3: CASSISGQDRNTIYF; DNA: TGTGCCAGTAGTATATCTGGGCAGGATCGAAACACCATATATTTT
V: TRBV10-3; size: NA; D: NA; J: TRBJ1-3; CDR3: CAISDELSGNTIYF; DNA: TGTGCCATCAGTGATGAGCTCTCTGGAAACACCATATATTTT
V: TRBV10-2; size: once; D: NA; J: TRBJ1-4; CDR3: CASRDPGQGNEKLFF; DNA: TGCGCCAGCAGGGATCCGGGGCAGGGAAATGAAAAACTGTTTTTT
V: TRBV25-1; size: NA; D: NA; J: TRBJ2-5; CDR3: CASSEGVGGPQETQYF; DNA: TGTGCCAGCAGTGAAGGGGTGGGGGGCCCTCAAGAGACCCAGTACTTC
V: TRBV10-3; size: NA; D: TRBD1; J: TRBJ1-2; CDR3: CAISIQGSNYGYTF; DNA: TGTGCCATCAGTATACAGGGGAGCAACTATGGCTACACCTTC
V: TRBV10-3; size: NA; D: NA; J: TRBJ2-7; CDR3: CAISESQGAREQYF; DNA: TGTGCCATCAGTGAGTCCCAGGGAGCGCGCGAGCAGTACTTC
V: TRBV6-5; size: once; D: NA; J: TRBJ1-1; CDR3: CASSYWRDTEAFF; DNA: TGTGCCAGCAGTTACTGGAGGGACACTGAAGCTTTCTTT
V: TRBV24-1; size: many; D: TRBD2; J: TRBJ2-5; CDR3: CATSDTGGPQETQYF; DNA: TGTGCCACCAGTGATACGGGAGGGCCCCAAGAGACCCAGTACTTC
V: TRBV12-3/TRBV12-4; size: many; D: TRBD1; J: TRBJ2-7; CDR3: CASTTGQGASYEQYF; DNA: TGTGCCAGCACCACGGGACAGGGGGCGTCCTACGAGCAGTACTTC
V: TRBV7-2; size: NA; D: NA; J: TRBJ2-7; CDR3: CASSLGAAPYEQYF; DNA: TGTGCCAGCAGCCTCGGAGCCGCCCCCTACGAGCAGTACTTC
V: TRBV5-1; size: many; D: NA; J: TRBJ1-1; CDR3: CASAKGGGEYTEAFF; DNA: TGCGCCAGCGCTAAGGGTGGGGGGGAGTACACTGAAGCTTTCTTT
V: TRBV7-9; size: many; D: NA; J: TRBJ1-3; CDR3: CASSTIGLSGNTIYF; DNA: TGTGCCAGCAGCACCATCGGACTATCTGGAAACACCATATATTTT
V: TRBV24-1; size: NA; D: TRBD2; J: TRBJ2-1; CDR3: CATSDRLAGVREQFF; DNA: TGTGCCACCAGTGACCGACTAGCGGGAGTTCGTGAGCAGTTCTTC
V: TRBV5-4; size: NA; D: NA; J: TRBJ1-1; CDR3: CASSPVSFVDTEAFF; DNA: TGTGCCAGCAGCCCTGTGTCGTTTGTTGACACTGAAGCTTTCTTT
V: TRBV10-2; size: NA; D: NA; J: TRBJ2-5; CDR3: CASSADNQETQYF; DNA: TGCGCCAGCAGTGCGGACAACCAAGAGACCCAGTACTTC
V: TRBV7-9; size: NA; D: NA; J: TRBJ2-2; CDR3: CASSPRDTNTGELFF; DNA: TGTGCCAGCAGCCCCCGGGACACAAACACCGGGGAGCTGTTTTTT
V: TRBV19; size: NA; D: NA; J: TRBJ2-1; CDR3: CASSIGRGASYNEQFF; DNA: TGTGCCAGTAGTATAGGGAGGGGGGCCTCCTACAATGAGCAGTTCTTC
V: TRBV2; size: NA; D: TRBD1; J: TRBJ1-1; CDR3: CASSARTGGARTEAFF; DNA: TGTGCCAGCAGTGCAAGGACAGGGGGCGCGAGGACTGAAGCTTTCTTT
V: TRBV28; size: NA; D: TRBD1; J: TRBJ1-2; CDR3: CASSFRQGRDYGYTF; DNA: TGTGCCAGCAGTTTCCGACAGGGGAGGGACTATGGCTACACCTTC
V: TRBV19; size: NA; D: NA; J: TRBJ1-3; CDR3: CASEQGSGNTIYF; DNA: TGTGCCAGCGAACAGGGCTCTGGAAACACCATATATTTT
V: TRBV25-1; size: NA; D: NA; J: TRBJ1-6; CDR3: CASSSGHPSSSYNSPLHF; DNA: TGTGCCAGTAGTTCCGGACATCCTTCAAGCTCCTATAATTCACCCCTCCACTTT
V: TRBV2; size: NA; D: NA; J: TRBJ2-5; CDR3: CASTIQGAYQETQYF; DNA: TGTGCCAGCACCATACAGGGAGCGTACCAAGAGACCCAGTACTTC
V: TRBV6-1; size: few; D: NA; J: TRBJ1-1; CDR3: CASSEFVWGQAEAFF; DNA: TGTGCCAGCAGTGAATTCGTGTGGGGGCAAGCTGAAGCTTTCTTT
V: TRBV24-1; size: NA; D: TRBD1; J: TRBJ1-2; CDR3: CATRSAGGARGYTF; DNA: TGTGCCACCAGGTCGGCAGGGGGCGCGAGAGGCTACACCTTC
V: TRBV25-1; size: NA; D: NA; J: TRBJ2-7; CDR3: CASSLLDTTYEQYF; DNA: TGTGCCAGCAGTTTACTAGACACCACCTACGAGCAGTACTTC
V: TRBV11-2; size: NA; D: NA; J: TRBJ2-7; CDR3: CASSPHVEQYF; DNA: TGTGCCAGCAGCCCCCATGTCGAGCAGTACTTC
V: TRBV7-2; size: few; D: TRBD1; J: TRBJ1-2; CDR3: CASTQGAGYTF; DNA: TGTGCCAGCACACAGGGGGCTGGCTACACCTTC
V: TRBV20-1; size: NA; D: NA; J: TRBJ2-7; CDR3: CSAQSGDLYEQYF; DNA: TGCAGTGCCCAATCCGGGGACCTCTACGAGCAGTACTTC
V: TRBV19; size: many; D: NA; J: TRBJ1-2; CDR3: CASSMNWQGTPGYTF; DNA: TGTGCCAGTAGTATGAATTGGCAGGGGACACCTGGCTACACCTTC
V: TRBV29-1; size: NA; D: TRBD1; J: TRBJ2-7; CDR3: CSVETGASPYEQYF; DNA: TGCAGCGTTGAAACAGGGGCCTCCCCTTACGAGCAGTACTTC
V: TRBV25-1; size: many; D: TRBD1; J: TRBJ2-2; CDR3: CASSESTGGTGELFF; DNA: TGTGCCAGCAGTGAGTCGACAGGGGGCACCGGGGAGCTGTTTTTT